A single sample is the source of the 24 T cell receptor beta chains below, sequenced in a study of OX40 agonist ivuxolimab in advanced cancers. Profiled with immunoSEQ multiplex PCR; TCRdb holds only in-frame clones, not every one. The sample records roughly 68,000 clones, approximately 82% being singletons. This specimen was CD4+ or CD8+ T cells sorted from blood, taken in a trial of the OX40 agonist ivuxolimab. These receptors were obtained from an adult with an advanced solid tumor such as melanoma, head and neck, liver or kidney cancer.

Notes on this clone: The sample holds other DNA sequences that translate to the same CDR3. The chain uses TRBV9 and TRBJ2-1, with 8 bases that match TRBD2. The J segment lost 0 bases and the V segment lost 1 base, leaving 0 bases of the junction unmatched. The CDR3 is 15 amino acids. Germline V gene lookup returns CDR1 SGDLS and CDR2 YYNGEE. The chain's CDR3 is CASSVSGSSYNEQFF. DNA for the CDR3: TGTGCCAGCAGCGTAAGCGGGAGCTCCTACAATGAGCAGTTCTTC.

This clone is termed medium-sized. The chain links TRBV10-1 to TRBJ1-2; unclear D gene. The CDR3 is made up of 14 amino acids. Trimming shortened V by 0 bases and J by 10 bases, and 15 bases separated the two germline ends. The germline V gene has CDR1 WNHNN and CDR2 SYGVQD (reference sequence). The CDR3 region is CASSESGSKRTYTF. In DNA, the CDR3 is TGCGCCAGCAGTGAGTCGGGTTCTAAAAGGACCTACACCTTC.

This clone was counted once. The rearrangement joins TRBV30 to TRBJ2-5; 8 nucleotides match TRBD2. This CDR3 contains 15 residues. Germline V gives CDR1 GTSNPN, CDR2 SVGIG (reference sequence). V gave up 2 bases and J gave up 9 bases; unmatched junction bases: 14. CDR3 amino acids: CAWSHQVGARGAQYF. DNA for the CDR3: TGTGCCTGGAGTCACCAGGTCGGCGCGCGGGGGGCCCAGTACTTC.

The genes are TRBV19 and TRBJ2-7; 9 bases match TRBD1. Germline values: CDR1 LNHDA, CDR2 SQIVND (reference sequence). This CDR3 is 17 amino acids long. Losses at the gene ends were 6 bases for V and 4 bases for J; bases not matched to a gene: 16. The CDR3 nucleotides read TGTGCCAGTAGCCGAGTGGGGGGACAGGGAGGTCGATACGAGCAGTACTTC. This encodes CASSRVGGQGGRYEQYF.

This clone appeared a single time. The rearrangement links TRBV28 to TRBJ2-4, with D possibly called TRBD1 or TRBD2 (5 bases each). Germline V CDR1 and CDR2: MDHEN, SYDVKM. The CDR3 spans 16 residues. V was cut by 6 bases and J by 0 bases, with 15 bases left in between. CDR3 amino acids: CASSPGTFLAKNIQYF. The CDR3 DNA reads TGTGCCAGCAGCCCTGGGACCTTCCTAGCCAAAAACATTCAGTACTTC.

Only one count was recorded for this clone. CDR3 bases: TGTGCCAGCAGTGATATACAGGCCAGAAACACCATATATTTT. This encodes CASSDIQARNTIYF. The chain uses TRBV6-1 and TRBJ1-3, with D tentatively TRBD1 (5 bases). This CDR3 region has 14 residues. The V gene lost 3 bases and the J gene lost 5 bases, with 11 bases spanning the gap. Per germline, CDR1 MNHNS and CDR2 SASEGT.

The V call is TRBV19, the J call TRBJ2-5; 9 nucleotides align to TRBD1. The CDR3 is 14 residues long. V lost 3 bases and J lost 2; bases outside the gene matches: 1. Looked up from germline, CDR1 is LNHDA and CDR2 is SQIVND (reference sequence). The CDR3 nucleotides are TGTGCCAGTAGTATGACAGGGGGTCAAGAGACCCAGTACTTC. Amino acids: CASSMTGGQETQYF. The whole variable domain, remainder taken from reference TRBV19 and TRBJ2-5, is DGGITQSPKYLFRKEGQNVTLSCEQNLNHDAMYWYRQDPGQGLRLIYYSQIVNDFQKGDIAEGYSVSREKKESFPLTVTSAQKNPTAFYLCASSMTGGQETQYFGPGTRLLVL.

The chain has TRBV10-3 and TRBJ2-3, with unresolved D. Deletions cut 0 bases from V and 6 bases from J, with 10 bases between. Germline V gene sequence: CDR1 ENHRY, CDR2 SYGVKD. CDR3 length equals 14 residues. This CDR3 is CAISESLGLDTQYF. As DNA, the CDR3 is TGTGCCATCAGTGAGTCGTTGGGGTTGGATACGCAGTATTTT.

V gene TRBV27 combines with J gene TRBJ1-2; D gene ambiguous. Germline V lookup: CDR1 MNHEY, CDR2 SMNVEV (reference sequence). CDR3 length equals 15 residues. Trimming stripped 2 bases from V and 3 bases from J, with 13 bases between. DNA for the CDR3: TGTGCCAGCAGTTTAAAAGGACCGAGGGACTATGGCTACACCTTC. Translating gives CASSLKGPRDYGYTF.

This clone was observed a handful of times. The rearrangement uses TRBV28 and TRBJ1-4, with a possible D match to TRBD1 (5 bases). The CDR3 contains 15 residues. Germline V gives CDR1 MDHEN, CDR2 SYDVKM. V lost 2 bases and J lost 5, with 12 bases in between. The CDR3 region has the DNA TGTGCCAGCAGTTTAGGGGCACTCGGGAATGAAAAACTGTTTTTT. Its protein product is CASSLGALGNEKLFF. Full variable domain (remainder filled in from reference TRBV28 and TRBJ1-4): DVKVTQSSRYLVKRTGEKVFLECVQDMDHENMFWYRQDPGLGLRLIYFSYDVKMKEKGDIPEGYSVSREKKERFSLILESASTNQTSMYLCASSLGALGNEKLFFGSGTQLSVL.

In its sample, this clone was seen a few times. The same CDR3 can be traced to other DNA sequences in this sample. The chain recombines TRBV28 with TRBJ1-5; D is possibly TRBD1 (5 bases). Trimming left V 6 bases short and J 0 bases short, with 12 bases between. This CDR3 contains 15 residues. CDR1 MDHEN and CDR2 SYDVKM come from the germline V gene. The chain's CDR3 is CASSPPGGSNQPQHF. The DNA for the CDR3 is TGTGCCAGCAGCCCACCCGGGGGTAGCAATCAGCCCCAGCATTTT.

The chain links TRBV23-1 to TRBJ2-3, with 10 positions matching TRBD2. TRBV23-1 is an ORF; its function is uncertain. J gave up 4 bases and V 3 bases, and 4 bases lay outside the gene matches. CDR3 length: 15 residues. This CDR3 reads CASSHPSGSSDTQYF. The DNA of the CDR3 is TGCGCCAGCAGTCATCCTAGCGGGAGCTCAGATACGCAGTATTTT.

The chain carries TRBV4-3 and TRBJ2-5; no firm D call. The J call could be wrong; TRBJ2-7 is a better fit for the DNA end. Germline CDR1 is LGHNA and CDR2 is YSLEER. The CDR3 extends over 13 amino acids. The CDR3 is CASSQLINYEQYF. CDR3 nucleotide sequence: TGCGCCAGCAGCCAACTCATCAACTACGAGCAGTACTTC.

This clone was counted between two and nine times. The rearrangement joins TRBV19 to TRBJ2-2, with D unresolved. The CDR3 runs 13 residues. Trimming pared 7 bases from V and 6 bases from J, leaving 12 bases between. Germline CDR1 reads LNHDA; CDR2 reads SQIVND (reference sequence). The CDR3 protein is CASTVGGAGELFF. CDR3 nucleotide sequence: TGTGCCAGTACGGTAGGTGGAGCCGGGGAGCTGTTTTTT.

The genes are TRBV7-2 and TRBJ1-2; 9 bases are shared with TRBD1. CDR1 and CDR2 (germline): SGHTA, FQGNSA. This CDR3 comprises 16 residues. The trim removed 5 bases at V and 4 bases at J, leaving 11 bases unmatched. This chain's CDR3 is CASSLDRDRDFYGYTF. The CDR3 DNA reads TGTGCCAGCAGCCTCGACCGGGACAGGGACTTCTATGGCTACACCTTC.

V gene TRBV28 combines with J gene TRBJ2-7; tentative D call: TRBD1 (5 bases). Germline lookup yields CDR1 MDHEN and CDR2 SYDVKM. V was clipped by 7 bases and J by 3 bases, with 16 bases between them. The CDR3 totals 14 residues. The DNA for the CDR3 is TGTGCCAGCACCCCCGGCGAACAGGTCTACGAGCAGTACTTC. Translated: CASTPGEQVYEQYF.

The table lists this clone with a few counts. The CDR3, as DNA: TGTGCCAGCAGCTTAGGTCCTAGCGGGAGCGCCCAGTACTTC. Its protein is CASSLGPSGSAQYF. The chain recombines TRBV7-2 with TRBJ2-5; 10 nucleotides align to TRBD2. V trimming: 1 base; J trimming: 9 bases; junction bases outside the gene matches: 5. This CDR3 comprises 14 residues. Looked up from germline, CDR1 is SGHTA and CDR2 is FQGNSA.

V is TRBV7-9 and J is TRBJ2-1; D is possibly TRBD2 (5 bases). CDR1 is SEHNR and CDR2 is FQNEAQ in the germline V gene (reference sequence). The CDR3 sequence is 14 residues long. Trimming shortened V by 5 bases and J by 2 bases, and 10 bases separated the two germline ends. The chain's CDR3 is CASSPTGTYNEQFF. The CDR3 DNA is TGTGCCAGCAGCCCAACGGGAACCTACAATGAGCAGTTCTTC. Full variable domain (rest looked up from reference TRBV7-9 and TRBJ2-1): DTGVSQNPRHKITKRGQNVTFRCDPISEHNRLYWYRQTLGQGPEFLTYFQNEAQLEKSRLLSDRFSAERPKGSFSTLEIQRTEQGDSAMYLCASSPTGTYNEQFFGPGTRLTVL.

The chain carries TRBV6-5 and TRBJ1-2, with 9 bases aligning to TRBD1. The CDR3 length is 13 residues. Trimming removed 4 bases from V and 6 bases from J; junction bases left unmatched: 3. CDR1 MNHEY and CDR2 SVGAGI come from the germline V gene. The CDR3 region is CASSLQGADGYTF. The CDR3 DNA sequence: TGTGCCAGCAGTTTACAGGGGGCGGATGGCTACACCTTC.

This sequence joins TRBV7-8 and TRBJ1-2; 12 positions agree with TRBD1. Losses at the gene ends were 1 base for V and 4 bases for J; bases not matched to a gene: 10. This CDR3 has 18 residues. Germline V lookup: CDR1 SGHVS, CDR2 FQNEAQ. The chain's CDR3 is CASSLVTVGTGGPYGYTF. For the CDR3, the DNA is TGTGCCAGCAGCTTAGTTACGGTCGGGACAGGGGGCCCCTATGGCTACACCTTC.

V is TRBV23-1 and J is TRBJ1-1; 8 bases are shared with TRBD1. TRBV23-1 is labeled an ORF, and its function is uncertain. J was trimmed by 11 bases and V by 6 bases; bases with no gene match: 17. The CDR3 has 15 residues. CDR3 sequence reads: CASSPRDRFGRGAFF. The CDR3 DNA follows: TGCGCCAGCAGCCCCAGGGACAGGTTTGGGAGAGGTGCTTTCTTT.

The V gene is TRBV11-2, the J gene TRBJ2-7; D is uncertain. The V and J ends lost 3 bases and 4 bases respectively, with 4 bases between them. The CDR3 is made up of 11 amino acids. CDR1 and CDR2 from the germline V gene are SGHAT and FQNNGV. The CDR3 nucleotides are TGTGCCAGCAGCTTCGCTTACGAGCAGTACTTC. Its translation is CASSFAYEQYF.

J is TRBJ1-2 and V is TRBV27; D unclear. V was pared by 10 bases and J by 0 bases, with 9 bases between. The CDR3 runs 12 residues. Germline V lookup: CDR1 MNHEY, CDR2 SMNVEV (reference sequence). CDR3: CATRPPNYGYTF. CDR3 DNA sequence: TGTGCCACCCGTCCTCCTAACTATGGCTACACCTTC.

Turning to this clone: Germline is not matched at one junction end, which may reflect a read error. The V and J genes are TRBV30 and TRBJ2-5; D call uncertain. The CDR3 spans 15 residues. Germline values: CDR1 GTSNPN, CDR2 SVGIG (reference sequence). CDR3: CAWSVGLGAQEAQYF. The CDR3 nucleotides are TGTGCCTGGAGTGTAGGCCTCGGCGCACAAGAGGCCCAGTACTTC.